The present TCR beta chain was sequenced within a study of cytomegalovirus exposure and HLA in healthy donors. General study results and limits: V- and J-gene trimming of TCR beta was linked (in a later analysis) to a missense DCLRE1C variant.

Regarding donors, all were healthy bone marrow donors. The PCR contained 60 Vbeta and 13 Jbeta primers. Source study methods: As a later analysis found, there were around 86 million unique TCR beta chains, of which some 10 million were shared. TCRdb's table, derived via immunoSEQ multiplex PCR, lists solely in-frame clones and lacks some. V and J calls and clone size are those listed in that table; D and trimming were worked out from the DNA. The sample has roughly 98,000 clones, 65% to 85% seen once. In the case of this clone: The antigen is not known.

Germline loops: CDR1 SEHNR, CDR2 FQNEAQ (reference sequence). After removal of 6 bases from V and 0 bases from J, the junction contained 5 bases not matched to a gene. The CDR3 has 16 residues. The specimen sequenced was PBMCs. The chain has TRBV7-9 and TRBJ2-3; 11 nucleotides align to TRBD2. This receptor was identified in a woman aged 70-85 years in good health and CMV-seropositive. CDR3: CASRLGLAASTDTQYF. The CDR3 nucleotides read TGTGCCAGCAGATTGGGACTAGCGGCTAGCACAGATACGCAGTATTTT.